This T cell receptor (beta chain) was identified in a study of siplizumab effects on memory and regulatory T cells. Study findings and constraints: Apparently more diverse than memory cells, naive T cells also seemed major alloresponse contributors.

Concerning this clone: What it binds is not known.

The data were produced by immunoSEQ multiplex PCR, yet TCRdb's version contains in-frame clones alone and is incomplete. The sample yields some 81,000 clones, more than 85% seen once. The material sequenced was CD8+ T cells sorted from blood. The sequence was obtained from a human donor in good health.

DNA for the CDR3: TGCGCCAGCAAGCAGCGGGAGGGTTCAGAGACCCAGTACTTC. Protein sequence: CASKQREGSETQYF. This sequence joins TRBV10-2 and TRBJ2-5; 10 bases are a match to TRBD2. The CDR3 runs 14 residues. Germline V gene data show CDR1 as WSHSY and CDR2 as SAAADI. V lost 7 bases to trimming and J lost 4 bases; unmatched junction nucleotides: 6.